These T cell receptor beta chains were read from a single sample in a study of CD8 T cells in ankylosing spondylitis. In TCRdb, the 5' RACE reads were re-called with MiXCR into one record per CDR3 protein. Of 200,000 to 250,000 distinct CDR3 sequences in the sample, roughly 32% were seen once. The sample comprised blood, either unsorted or a sorted T cell fraction (not recorded which). These receptors all stem from a male donor with ankylosing spondylitis or in good health (not recorded which). CDR3s include the opening cysteine and the closing phenylalanine or tryptophan. D genes are given only for firm matches. Only part of the rows carry a size: once, few, many, or a class if the clone is expanded.

TRBD1,TRBJ2-3,TRBV12-3/TRBV12-4,NA,TGTGCCAGCAGCCCCGTCACAGGGGGCACAGATACGCAGTATTTT,CASSPVTGGTDTQYF
TRBD1,TRBJ2-6,TRBV5-6,NA,TGTGCCAGCACACAATTGACAGGGGAAGCTGGGGCCAACGTCCTGACTTTC,CASTQLTGEAGANVLTF
NA,TRBJ1-2,TRBV27,NA,TGTGCCAGCAATTCAGGGGAGGGCTACACCTTC,CASNSGEGYTF
NA,TRBJ1-2,TRBV20-1,many,TGCAGTGCTAGAGACTTCGAAGAGACTGGTCGGGGCTACACCTTC,CSARDFEETGRGYTF
NA,TRBJ1-6,TRBV3-1,NA,TGTGCCAGCAGCCAAGGCAGGGTCGATTCACCCCTCCACTTT,CASSQGRVDSPLHF
TRBD1,TRBJ1-2,TRBV24-1,NA,TGTGCCACCAGTGGGATTGACAGGGCGATCGGCTACACCTTC,CATSGIDRAIGYTF
NA,TRBJ1-1,TRBV7-3,NA,TGTGCCAGCAGCTTAACGTTCAGTAGTGAAGCTTTCTTT,CASSLTFSSEAFF
NA,TRBJ1-4,TRBV6-5,few,TGTGCCAGCAGTTATACCGGCCCCAGGGGTGAAAAACTGTTTTTT,CASSYTGPRGEKLFF
NA,TRBJ2-6,TRBV6-1,NA,TGTGCCAGCAGCAGGGGGGCGAAAAGCTCTGGGGCCAACGTCCTGACTTTC,CASSRGAKSSGANVLTF
TRBD1,TRBJ2-7,TRBV9,few,TGTGCCAGCAGCGCGACAGGGGGAATCTCCTACGAGCAGTACTTC,CASSATGGISYEQYF
TRBD1,TRBJ1-3,TRBV7-9,NA,TGTGCCAGCAGCCCACCTACAGGGGCTGGAAACACCATATATTTT,CASSPPTGAGNTIYF
TRBD2,TRBJ2-2,TRBV10-1,NA,TGCGCCAGCAGTGATGGCGGGGGCACCGGGGAGCTGTTTTTT,CASSDGGGTGELFF
TRBD2,TRBJ2-3,TRBV10-2,NA,TGCGCCAGCCAGCGGGGGACTCGGGATACGCAGTATTTT,CASQRGTRDTQYF
TRBD1,TRBJ2-1,TRBV6-1,NA,TGTGCCAGCAGAGCTTCAGATGGACAGGGGGCCTACAATGAGCAGTTCTTC,CASRASDGQGAYNEQFF
NA,TRBJ1-3,TRBV20-1,few,TGCAGTGCTAGAAACCCCAGGGACTCTGGAAACACCATATATTTT,CSARNPRDSGNTIYF
TRBD1,TRBJ2-7,TRBV7-2,NA,TGTGCCAGCAGCTGGACCGGGACAGGGGGCAATGAGCAGTACTTC,CASSWTGTGGNEQYF
NA,TRBJ1-5,TRBV15,few,TGTGCCACCACCAAGGTGGGGTATAGCAATCAGCCCCAGCATTTT,CATTKVGYSNQPQHF
NA,TRBJ2-5,TRBV20-1,many,TGCAGTGAGGCACTAATTCAAGAGACCCAGTACTTC,CSEALIQETQYF
NA,TRBJ2-5,TRBV5-1,once,TGCGCCAGCAGCCCTCAGTGGGGGCGCGGAGAGACCCAGTACTTC,CASSPQWGRGETQYF
NA,TRBJ2-7,TRBV5-1,few,TGCGCCAGCAGCTTGTGGGAAGGGGACGAGCAGTACTTC,CASSLWEGDEQYF
NA,TRBJ2-2,TRBV10-3,NA,TGTGCCATCGCCGGGACTTACACCGGGGAGCTGTTTTTT,CAIAGTYTGELFF
TRBD1,TRBJ1-1,TRBV29-1,few,TGCAGCGTTGAAGTCCAAAAGCCAGGGACAGGGGTAAACACTGAAGCTTTCTTT,CSVEVQKPGTGVNTEAFF
NA,TRBJ2-5,TRBV7-6,NA,TGTGCCAGCAGCCAGGGGGGAGAGACCCAGTACTTC,CASSQGGETQYF
NA,TRBJ2-5,TRBV18,NA,TGTGCCAGCTCGACAACAGGGTTGTCGGAGACCCAGTACTTC,CASSTTGLSETQYF
TRBD1,TRBJ2-2,TRBV20-1,NA,TGCAGTGCTGAAGGGACAGGGGGCACCACCGGGGAGCTGTTTTTT,CSAEGTGGTTGELFF
NA,TRBJ2-5,TRBV20-1,NA,TGCAGTGCTAGGATCGGTGTTGGTGAGACCCAGTACTTC,CSARIGVGETQYF
NA,TRBJ1-2,TRBV12-3/TRBV12-4,NA,TGTGCCAGCAGTTTATCTTCCGGGGAAAGTGGCTACACCTTC,CASSLSSGESGYTF
NA,TRBJ2-2,TRBV20-1,once,TGCAGTGCTAGAGCCGACAGCCCCGGGGAGCTGTTTTTT,CSARADSPGELFF
NA,TRBJ2-1,TRBV7-8,NA,TGTGCCAGCAGCTTAGTTCGGGGAGATGAGCAGTTCTTC,CASSLVRGDEQFF
NA,TRBJ2-7,TRBV29-1,NA,TGCAGCTCTTGGGGCGGCAGAATCTCCTACGAGCAGTACTTC,CSSWGGRISYEQYF
TRBD1,TRBJ2-2,TRBV24-1,NA,TGTGCCACCAGTGAATGGGACAGGGATACCGGGGAGCTGTTTTTT,CATSEWDRDTGELFF
NA,TRBJ1-2,TRBV20-1,few,TGCAGTGCCGGCCCGTGGAACTATGGCTACACCTTC,CSAGPWNYGYTF
NA,TRBJ2-3,TRBV5-1,few,TGCGCCAGCAGCCAACCCGAGGATACGCAGTATTTT,CASSQPEDTQYF
NA,TRBJ2-7,TRBV4-1,many,TGCGCCAGCAGCCCCGAAGAAGGTGTTGGGTACGAGCAGTACTTC,CASSPEEGVGYEQYF